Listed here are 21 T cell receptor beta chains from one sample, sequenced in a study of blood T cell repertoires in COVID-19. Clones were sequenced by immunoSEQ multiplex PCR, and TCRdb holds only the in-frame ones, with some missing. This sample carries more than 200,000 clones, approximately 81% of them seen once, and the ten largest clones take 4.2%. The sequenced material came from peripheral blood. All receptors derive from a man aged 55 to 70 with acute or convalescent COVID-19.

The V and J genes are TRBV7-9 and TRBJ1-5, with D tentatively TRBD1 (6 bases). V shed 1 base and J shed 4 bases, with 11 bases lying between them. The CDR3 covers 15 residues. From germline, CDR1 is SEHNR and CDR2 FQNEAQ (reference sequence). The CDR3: CASSLGGQANQPQHF. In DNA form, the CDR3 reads TGTGCCAGCAGCTTAGGGGGGCAGGCGAATCAGCCCCAGCATTTT.

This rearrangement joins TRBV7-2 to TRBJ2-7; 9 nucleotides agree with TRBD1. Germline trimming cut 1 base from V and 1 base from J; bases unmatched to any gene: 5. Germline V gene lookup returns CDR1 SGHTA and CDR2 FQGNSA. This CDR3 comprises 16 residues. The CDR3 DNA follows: TGTGCCAGCAGCTTAGACGGGACAGGGTTTTCCTACGAGCAGTACTTC. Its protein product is CASSLDGTGFSYEQYF.

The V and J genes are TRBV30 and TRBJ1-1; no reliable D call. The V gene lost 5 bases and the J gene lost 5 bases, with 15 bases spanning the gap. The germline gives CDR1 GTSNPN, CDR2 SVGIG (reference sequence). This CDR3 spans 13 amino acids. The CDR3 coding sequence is TGTGCCTGGGTGGACTACATGGGGACTGAAGCTTTCTTT. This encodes CAWVDYMGTEAFF.

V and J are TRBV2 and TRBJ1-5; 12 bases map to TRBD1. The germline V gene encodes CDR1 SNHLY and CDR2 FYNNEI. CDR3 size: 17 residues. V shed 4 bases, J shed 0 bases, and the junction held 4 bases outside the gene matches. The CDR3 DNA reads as TGTGCCAGCAGTGTTCCGGGACAGGGGGCTAGCAATCAGCCCCAGCATTTT. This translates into CASSVPGQGASNQPQHF.

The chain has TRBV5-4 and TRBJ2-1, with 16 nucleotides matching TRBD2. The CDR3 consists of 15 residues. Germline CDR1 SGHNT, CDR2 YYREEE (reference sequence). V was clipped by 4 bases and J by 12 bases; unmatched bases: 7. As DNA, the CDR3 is TGTGCCAGCAGCAGGGGACTAGCGGGGGGGGATAGGCAGTTCTTC. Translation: CASSRGLAGGDRQFF.

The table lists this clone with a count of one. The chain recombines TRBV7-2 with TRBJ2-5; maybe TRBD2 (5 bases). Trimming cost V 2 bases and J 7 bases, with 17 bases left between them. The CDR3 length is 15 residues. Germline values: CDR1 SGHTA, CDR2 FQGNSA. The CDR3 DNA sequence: TGTGCCAGCAGCTTACTTGGCCTAGCCAAAGCGACCCAGTACTTC. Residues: CASSLLGLAKATQYF. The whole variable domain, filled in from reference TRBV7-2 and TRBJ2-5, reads GAGVSQSPSNKVTEKGKDVELRCDPISGHTALYWYRQSLGQGLEFLIYFQGNSAPDKSGLPSDRFSAERTGGSVSTLTIQRTQQEDSAVYLCASSLLGLAKATQYFGPGTRLLVL.

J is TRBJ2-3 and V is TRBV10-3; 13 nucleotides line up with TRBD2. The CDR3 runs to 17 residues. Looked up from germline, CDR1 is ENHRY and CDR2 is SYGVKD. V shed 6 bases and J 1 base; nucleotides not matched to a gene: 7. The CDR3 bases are TGTGCCATCAGGGTGACTAGCGGGGGGCCGGGCACAGATACGCAGTATTTT. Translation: CAIRVTSGGPGTDTQYF.

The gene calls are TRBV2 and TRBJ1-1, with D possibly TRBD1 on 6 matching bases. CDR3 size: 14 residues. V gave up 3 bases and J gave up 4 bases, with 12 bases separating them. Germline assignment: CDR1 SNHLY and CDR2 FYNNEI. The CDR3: CASSDSPRGTEAFF. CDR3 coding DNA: TGTGCCAGCAGTGATTCCCCCAGGGGCACTGAAGCTTTCTTT.

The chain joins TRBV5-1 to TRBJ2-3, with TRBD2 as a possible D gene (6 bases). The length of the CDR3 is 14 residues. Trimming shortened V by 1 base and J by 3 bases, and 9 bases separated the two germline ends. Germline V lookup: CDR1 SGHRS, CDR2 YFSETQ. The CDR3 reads CASSLRAGTDTQYF. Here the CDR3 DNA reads TGCGCCAGCAGCTTGAGGGCGGGGACAGATACGCAGTATTTT.

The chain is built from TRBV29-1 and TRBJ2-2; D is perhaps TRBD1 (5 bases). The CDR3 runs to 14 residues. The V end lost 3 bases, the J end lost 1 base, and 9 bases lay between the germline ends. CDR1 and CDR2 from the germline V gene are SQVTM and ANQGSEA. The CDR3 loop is CSVDKGLNTGELFF. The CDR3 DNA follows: TGCAGCGTTGACAAGGGGCTGAACACCGGGGAGCTGTTTTTT.

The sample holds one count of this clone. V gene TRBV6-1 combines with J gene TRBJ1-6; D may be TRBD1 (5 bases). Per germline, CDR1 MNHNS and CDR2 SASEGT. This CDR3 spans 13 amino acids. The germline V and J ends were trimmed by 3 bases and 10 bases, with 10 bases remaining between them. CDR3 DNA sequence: TGTGCCAGCAGTGATCAGGGTTTATCACCCCTCCACTTT. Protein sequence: CASSDQGLSPLHF.

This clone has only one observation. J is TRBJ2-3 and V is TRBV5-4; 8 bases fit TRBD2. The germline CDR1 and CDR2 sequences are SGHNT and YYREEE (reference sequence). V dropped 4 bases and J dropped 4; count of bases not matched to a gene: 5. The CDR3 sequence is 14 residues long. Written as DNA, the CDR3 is TGTGCCAGCAGCAGGAGCGGGGGAGCAGATACGCAGTATTTT. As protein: CASSRSGGADTQYF.

The CDR3 sequence: CASSTGSYEQYF. The CDR3, as DNA: TGTGCCAGCAGCACAGGGTCCTACGAGCAGTACTTC. The rearrangement uses TRBV28 and TRBJ2-7, with TRBD1 as a possible D gene (6 bases). Germline V CDR1 and CDR2: MDHEN, SYDVKM. The V gene lost 6 bases and the J gene lost 1 base, with 7 bases spanning the gap. The CDR3 contains 12 residues.

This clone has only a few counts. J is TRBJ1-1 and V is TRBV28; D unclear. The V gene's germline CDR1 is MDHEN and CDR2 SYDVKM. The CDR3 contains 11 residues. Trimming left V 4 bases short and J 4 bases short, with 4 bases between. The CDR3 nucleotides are TGTGCCAGCAGTTCCAGCACTGAAGCTTTCTTT. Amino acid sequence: CASSSSTEAFF.

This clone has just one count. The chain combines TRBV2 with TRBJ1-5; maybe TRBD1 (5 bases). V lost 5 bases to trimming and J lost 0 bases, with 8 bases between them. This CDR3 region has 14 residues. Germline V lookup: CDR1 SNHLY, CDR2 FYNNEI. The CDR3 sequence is CASSPGHSNQPQHF. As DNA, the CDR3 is TGTGCCAGCAGTCCAGGACATAGCAATCAGCCCCAGCATTTT.

The chain's CDR3 is CASSSPGLTDTQYF. Written as DNA, the CDR3 is TGTGCCAGCAGTTCCCCCGGACTCACAGATACGCAGTATTTT. The V and J genes are TRBV6-2 or TRBV6-3 and TRBJ2-3, with D possibly matching TRBD2 (5 bases). The ends were cut back, 4 bases at V and 2 bases at J, with 10 bases in the middle. Germline V gives CDR1 MNHEY, CDR2 SVGEGT. The CDR3 sequence is 14 residues long.

The CDR3 loop is CASSFWTSVNEQFF. In DNA form, the CDR3 reads TGTGCCAGCAGTTTCTGGACTAGTGTCAATGAGCAGTTCTTC. The genes are TRBV2 and TRBJ2-1; 7 bases are a match to TRBD2. Germline V gene sequence: CDR1 SNHLY, CDR2 FYNNEI. The CDR3 spans 14 residues. After removal of 5 bases from V and 6 bases from J, the junction contained 7 bases not matched to a gene. The full variable domain, with the rest looked up from reference TRBV2 and TRBJ2-1, is EPEVTQTPSHQVTQMGQEVILRCVPISNHLYFYWYRQILGQKVEFLVSFYNNEISEKSEIFDDQFSVERPDGSNFTLKIRSTKLEDSAMYFCASSFWTSVNEQFFGPGTRLTVL.

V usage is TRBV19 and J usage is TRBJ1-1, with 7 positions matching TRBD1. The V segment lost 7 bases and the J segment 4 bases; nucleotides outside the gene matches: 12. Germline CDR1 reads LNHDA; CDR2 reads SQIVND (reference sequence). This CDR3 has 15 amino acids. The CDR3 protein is CASNPTGRSATEAFF. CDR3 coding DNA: TGTGCCAGTAACCCGACAGGGCGCAGCGCCACTGAAGCTTTCTTT.

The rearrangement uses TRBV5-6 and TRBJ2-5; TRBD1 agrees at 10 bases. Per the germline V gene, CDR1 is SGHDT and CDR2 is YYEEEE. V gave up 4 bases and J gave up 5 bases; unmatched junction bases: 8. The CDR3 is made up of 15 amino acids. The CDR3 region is CASSLRQGAFETQYF. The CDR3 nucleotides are TGTGCCAGCAGCCTTAGACAGGGGGCCTTTGAGACCCAGTACTTC.

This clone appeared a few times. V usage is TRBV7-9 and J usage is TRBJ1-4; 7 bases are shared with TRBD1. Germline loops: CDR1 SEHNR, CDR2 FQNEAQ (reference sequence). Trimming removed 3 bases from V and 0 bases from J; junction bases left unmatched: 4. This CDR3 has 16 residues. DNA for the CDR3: TGTGCCAGCAGCTTGACAGGGACCGCAACTAATGAAAAACTGTTTTTT. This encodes CASSLTGTATNEKLFF.

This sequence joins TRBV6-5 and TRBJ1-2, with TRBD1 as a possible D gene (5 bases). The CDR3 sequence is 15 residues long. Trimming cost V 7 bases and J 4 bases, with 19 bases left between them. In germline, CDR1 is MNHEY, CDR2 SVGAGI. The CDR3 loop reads CASISPWQGPYGYTF. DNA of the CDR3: TGTGCCAGCATCTCCCCGTGGCAGGGCCCCTATGGCTACACCTTC.